This entry features one T cell receptor (beta chain) sequence. What antigen it recognizes has not been identified. No base quality values were provided; no much bigger clone lies one nucleotide off. The CDR3 covers 17 residues, taking in both the cysteine and the phenylalanine. The read is trimmed to its CDR3 DNA, 51 bases read in frame from base 1. The germline V gene supplies CDR1 SGHTA and CDR2 FQGTGA. Unmatched junction bases come to 8, with V trimmed by 4 bases and J by 6 bases. The data derive from a study of cytomegalovirus exposure and HLA in healthy donors (dated by TCRdb to about 2017). In terms of the full investigation: A later analysis indicated that the 90 to 150 validation repertoires were generated on the platform also employed for the 700 or so repertoires of the first cohort. The study aimed to test whether cataloging public T cell receptors could reveal signatures of past pathogen exposure. Along with the roughly 700-subject first cohort, a separate validation cohort of over a hundred different subjects was used. The study combined high-throughput TCR immunosequencing, statistical association of individual TCRs with disease status, and machine learning to predict cytomegalovirus infection status.

The donors were included in the validation cohort of over a hundred subjects, a group kept apart from the approximately 700-subject first cohort. General findings and caveats noted by the study authors: Three of the identified cytomegalovirus-associated TCR beta chains were confirmed in vitro to be specific for cytomegalovirus antigens. The authors suggested that the approach could potentially be extended to other disease states and immunological phenotypes. All 130 or so repertoires were used to score co-occurrence in the validation cohort in a later analysis, because that analysis had no HLA typing for the cohort. A total of 164 TCR beta chains were listed by the study as associated with cytomegalovirus. Subsequent analysis determined that TCRs grouped into clusters in the first cohort also showed a tendency toward co-occurrence across the roughly 120 validation repertoires, and approximately 94% of cluster scores exceeded 0. Cytomegalovirus status was reported to be diagnosed by the classifier with high specificity and sensitivity in both the original and validation cohorts. While some public TCRs were present in many individuals, most TCR sequences turned up only very rarely across donors.

Library preparation used the immunoSEQ multiplex PCR assay. Per the authors' processing: To diagnose cytomegalovirus status from the catalog of TCR beta chain sequences, a statistical classification framework was built. TCRdb carries this immuneACCESS record with in-frame sequences only. Its versions omit some clonotypes, under half of them owing to an unresolved V gene in the studies checked, with the rest unexplained. V and J calls and clone size follow that table, whereas D and trimming were derived from the DNA. The sample table holds 150,000 to 200,000 clones, of which just under 90% were seen once. The biggest ten clones account for 4.2% of the sample.

The material sequenced was PBMCs. The V gene is TRBV7-3 and the J gene is TRBJ2-1; TRBD2 aligns with 14 central bases. The TCR originated in a man between 18 and 35 years old in good health and CMV-seropositive. The nucleotide sequence is TGTGCCAGCAGCTCCGGGACTAGCGGGAGAACAAGCAATGAGCAGTTCTTC. It is translated as CASSSGTSGRTSNEQFF.